The 21 T cell receptor beta chains listed next were all sequenced from one sample in a study of blood T cell repertoires in COVID-19. The repertoire was sequenced with immunoSEQ multiplex PCR; TCRdb's copy has only in-frame clones and lacks some. This table holds 200,000 to 250,000 clones, approximately 88% found once. The sequenced material came from PBMCs or T cells enriched from blood (not recorded which). The origin of the receptors is a woman aged 25 to 45 who had been exposed to COVID-19.

CDR3 amino acids: CASSSAGGGSGELFF. In DNA, the CDR3 is TGCGCCAGCAGCTCGGCTGGGGGGGGCTCCGGGGAGCTGTTTTTT. This sequence joins TRBV5-1 and TRBJ2-2; possible D gene TRBD2, 7 bases. The length of the CDR3 is 15 residues. V dropped 3 bases and J dropped 6 bases, with 15 bases sitting between them. Germline lookup yields CDR1 SGHRS and CDR2 YFSETQ.

V usage is TRBV25-1 and J usage is TRBJ2-7, with 7 bases aligning to TRBD1. Germline values: CDR1 MGHDK, CDR2 SYGVNS. The CDR3 sequence is 13 residues long. V shed 6 bases and J 4 bases; nucleotides not matched to a gene: 6. Written as DNA, the CDR3 is TGTGCCAGCAGGGGACAGATTGCTTACGAGCAGTACTTC. Protein sequence: CASRGQIAYEQYF.

This clone was counted a single time. This chain connects TRBV27 to TRBJ1-5; a weak D match, TRBD1 (5 bases). This CDR3 comprises 16 residues. Per the germline V gene, CDR1 is MNHEY and CDR2 is SMNVEV (reference sequence). The V gene lost 0 bases and the J gene lost 6 bases, with 15 bases spanning the gap. This CDR3 reads CASSLSVPQGGQPQHF. As DNA, the CDR3 is TGTGCCAGCAGTTTATCGGTCCCTCAGGGAGGTCAGCCCCAGCATTTT.

The V gene is TRBV5-4, the J gene TRBJ2-2; possibly TRBD2 for D (5 bases). Germline CDR1 is SGHNT and CDR2 is YYREEE (reference sequence). V lost 4 bases and J lost 3, with 16 bases in between. The CDR3 has 16 residues. The CDR3: CASSPVQAVDTGELFF. CDR3 DNA: TGTGCCAGCAGCCCGGTCCAAGCGGTCGACACCGGGGAGCTGTTTTTT.

The chain couples TRBV5-1 to TRBJ1-2; D is unresolved. Germline CDR1 is SGHRS and CDR2 is YFSETQ. The germline V and J ends were trimmed by 4 bases and 6 bases, with 13 bases remaining between them. This CDR3 region has 13 residues. This CDR3 is CASSLRPEDGYTF. The CDR3 DNA reads as TGCGCCAGCAGCCTCAGACCGGAGGATGGCTACACCTTC.

V is TRBV5-1 and J is TRBJ2-1; 7 nucleotides match TRBD1. Germline CDR1 is SGHRS and CDR2 is YFSETQ. Germline trimming cut 3 bases from V and 0 bases from J; bases unmatched to any gene: 3. The CDR3 contains 15 residues. The chain's CDR3 is CASSSDRSSYNEQFF. DNA of the CDR3: TGCGCCAGCAGCTCGGACAGGAGCTCCTACAATGAGCAGTTCTTC.

V and J are TRBV7-2 and TRBJ2-1; D uncertain. The CDR3 is 15 amino acids. The germline V gene has CDR1 SGHTA and CDR2 FQGNSA. Between the trimmed V and J ends, which lost 1 base and 6 bases, there was a span of 13 bases. CDR3 in DNA: TGTGCCAGCAGCTTAGGCCCAAGCACTTTCAATGAGCAGTTCTTC. This sequence encodes CASSLGPSTFNEQFF.

The chain has TRBV3-1 (or the pseudogene TRBV3-2) and TRBJ2-1; weak D call: TRBD2 (6 bases). The CDR3 is made up of 15 amino acids. Per germline, CDR1 LGHDT and CDR2 YNNKEL (reference sequence). V lost 1 base to trimming and J lost 3 bases, with 10 bases between them. CDR3 bases: TGTGCCAGCAGCCAAGTTAGGAGGGGCTACAATGAGCAGTTCTTC. Its translation: CASSQVRRGYNEQFF.

J is TRBJ1-5 and V is TRBV11-3; D is perhaps TRBD1 (5 bases). Germline V gene lookup returns CDR1 SGHNT and CDR2 YENEEA. Trimming removed 1 base at V and 0 bases at J, with 10 bases between. The CDR3 runs 16 residues. CDR3 residues: CASSLGGGHSNQPQHF. CDR3 nucleotides: TGTGCCAGCAGCTTAGGGGGGGGTCATAGCAATCAGCCCCAGCATTTT. Full variable domain (remainder filled in from reference TRBV11-3 and TRBJ1-5): EAGVVQSPRYKIIEKKQPVAFWCNPISGHNTLYWYLQNLGQGPELLIRYENEEAVDDSQLPKDRFSAERLKGVDSTLKIQPAELGDSAVYLCASSLGGGHSNQPQHFGDGTRLSIL.

The V and J genes are TRBV12-5 and TRBJ2-1; maybe TRBD1 (6 bases). Trimming stripped 3 bases from V and 1 base from J, with 16 bases between. The germline V gene has CDR1 LGHNT and CDR2 FRNRAP. The length of the CDR3 is 17 residues. The CDR3 region has the DNA TGTGCTAGTGGTTTAGTTCCCAGGGGATGGTCCTACAATGAGCAGTTCTTC. Translating gives CASGLVPRGWSYNEQFF. The whole variable domain, filled in from reference TRBV12-5 and TRBJ2-1, reads DARVTQTPRHKVTEMGQEVTMRCQPILGHNTVFWYRQTMMQGLELLAYFRNRAPLDDSGMPKDRFSAEMPDATLATLKIQPSEPRDSAVYFCASGLVPRGWSYNEQFFGPGTRLTVL.

In this sample, this clone turned up once. The CDR3 sequence is CASSLPAGLAGGETQYF. The DNA of the CDR3 is TGTGCCAGCAGCCTCCCTGCGGGACTAGCGGGAGGAGAGACCCAGTACTTC. The chain has TRBV3-1 (or the pseudogene TRBV3-2) and TRBJ2-5; 15 bases align to TRBD2. There are 17 residues in the CDR3. The germline gives CDR1 LGHDT, CDR2 YNNKEL (reference sequence). V lost 4 bases and J lost 4; bases outside the gene matches: 7.

The chain joins TRBV27 to TRBJ2-1; the match to TRBD2 covers 8 bases. Germline CDR1 reads MNHEY; CDR2 reads SMNVEV (reference sequence). There are 13 residues in the CDR3. The ends lost 6 bases at V and 8 bases at J; junction bases unmatched: 6. The CDR3 loop reads CASRSGLVDEQFF. CDR3 DNA: TGTGCCAGCAGATCGGGACTAGTAGATGAGCAGTTCTTC.

V usage is TRBV7-2 and J usage is TRBJ1-6, with 8 bases matching TRBD1. The CDR3 is 16 amino acids. In germline, CDR1 is SGHTA, CDR2 FQGNSA. Trimming at V came to 2 bases and at J to 6 bases, leaving 6 bases not matched to a gene. CDR3 sequence reads: CASSLRTGRFNSPLHF. Written as DNA, the CDR3 is TGTGCCAGCAGCTTACGGACAGGGCGATTTAATTCACCCCTCCACTTT.

The rearrangement joins TRBV29-1 to TRBJ1-3; 8 bases line up with TRBD1. CDR1 SQVTM and CDR2 ANQGSEA come from the germline V gene. CDR3 size: 14 residues. Trimming cost V 3 bases and J 1 base; bases outside gene matches: 2. Here the CDR3 reads CSVDRTGSGNTIYF. CDR3 DNA: TGCAGCGTTGACCGGACAGGGTCTGGAAACACCATATATTTT.

The V call is TRBV2, the J call TRBJ2-1; no firm D call. This CDR3 has 15 amino acids. Trimming took off 3 bases at V and 2 bases at J, with 11 bases between the two ends. Germline V CDR1 and CDR2: SNHLY, FYNNEI. CDR3 protein: CASSDIGATYNEQFF. CDR3 DNA sequence: TGTGCCAGCAGTGATATAGGAGCAACCTACAATGAGCAGTTCTTC.

The rearrangement links TRBV7-9 to TRBJ1-5; D perhaps matches TRBD1 (6 bases). This CDR3 has 14 amino acids. Deletions cut 3 bases from V and 1 base from J, with 7 bases between. The germline V gene has CDR1 SEHNR and CDR2 FQNEAQ (reference sequence). DNA of the CDR3: TGTGCCAGCAGCTTCGGACAGAGCAATCAGCCCCAGCATTTT. Protein product: CASSFGQSNQPQHF. Using reference TRBV7-9 and TRBJ1-5 for the parts outside the CDR3, the full variable domain is DTGVSQNPRHKITKRGQNVTFRCDPISEHNRLYWYRQTLGQGPEFLTYFQNEAQLEKSRLLSDRFSAERPKGSFSTLEIQRTEQGDSAMYLCASSFGQSNQPQHFGDGTRLSIL.

The chain combines TRBV5-4 with TRBJ2-1, with 9 bases fitting TRBD2. The CDR3 totals 17 residues. Germline V CDR1 and CDR2: SGHNT, YYREEE (reference sequence). V shed 0 bases, J shed 6 bases, and the junction held 10 bases outside the gene matches. This chain's CDR3 is CASSLAVVAGAVNEQFF. Here the CDR3 DNA reads TGTGCCAGCAGCTTGGCCGTGGTAGCGGGAGCTGTCAATGAGCAGTTCTTC.

The V gene is TRBV19, the J gene TRBJ2-5; possible D gene TRBD2, 5 bases. The germline V and J ends were trimmed by 5 bases and 4 bases, with 11 bases remaining between them. CDR1 is LNHDA and CDR2 is SQIVND in the germline V gene (reference sequence). CDR3 length: 13 amino acids. The CDR3 loop reads CASSAGLGETQYF. DNA of the CDR3: TGTGCCAGTAGTGCCGGACTCGGAGAGACCCAGTACTTC. Together with reference TRBV19 and TRBJ2-5, the CDR3 gives the full variable domain: DGGITQSPKYLFRKEGQNVTLSCEQNLNHDAMYWYRQDPGQGLRLIYYSQIVNDFQKGDIAEGYSVSREKKESFPLTVTSAQKNPTAFYLCASSAGLGETQYFGPGTRLLVL.

The V call is TRBV29-1, the J call TRBJ2-1; TRBD2 agrees at 15 bases. CDR3 size: 16 residues. Unmatched junction bases numbered 5, after V lost 4 bases and J lost 4 bases. Germline CDR1 is SQVTM and CDR2 is ANQGSEA. The CDR3 nucleotides are TGCAGCGTTGTAAAAGGGACTAGCGGGAGGTACAATGAGCAGTTCTTC. Amino acid sequence: CSVVKGTSGRYNEQFF.

The chain has TRBV29-1 and TRBJ1-1; 7 bases fit TRBD1. V lost 3 bases to trimming and J lost 0 bases; unmatched junction nucleotides: 4. The CDR3 runs 14 residues. The V gene's germline CDR1 is SQVTM and CDR2 ANQGSEA. The CDR3 DNA reads as TGCAGCGTTGAGGGAGACAGGGTGAACACTGAAGCTTTCTTT. Protein sequence: CSVEGDRVNTEAFF.

CDR3 region: CAADRTVILRQYF. For the CDR3, the DNA is TGTGCCGCCGACCGGACAGTAATCCTCCGGCAGTACTTC. V and J are TRBV5-4 and TRBJ2-7, with a possible D match to TRBD1 (6 bases). The CDR3 sequence is 13 residues long. CDR1 is SGHNT, CDR2 YYREEE, per germline (reference sequence). V was pared by 10 bases and J by 9 bases, with 23 bases between.